The sequence of this TCR beta chain was determined in a study of cytomegalovirus exposure and HLA in healthy donors. Study in general: Around 80 million unique TCR sequences came from HLA-typed donors in an early release.

Note on this clone: Its antigen is still unknown.

Trimming cost V 6 bases and J 1 base; bases outside gene matches: 3. The germline V gene encodes CDR1 MNHEY and CDR2 SVGAGI. This CDR3 region has 13 residues. General study points: Earlier analysis yielded a pattern in which most TCR beta V segments were productive about 87% or about 30% of the time. TCR beta sequences numbering around 15,000 were associated with HLA alleles at 0.05 false discovery rate in a later analysis.

It was with 60 Vbeta and 13 Jbeta primers that the PCR ran. Libraries were prepared by immunoSEQ multiplex PCR; TCRdb keeps only in-frame clonotypes and omits some of them. The table includes about 210,000 clones, about 75% detected once. The origin of this receptor is a male donor in good health and CMV-seronegative. V gene TRBV6-5 combines with J gene TRBJ2-7; TRBD1 matches 7 bases. The sequencing sample was made of PBMCs. The CDR3 is CASSPGQSYEQYF. The CDR3 coding sequence is TGTGCCAGCAGCCCGGGACAGTCCTACGAGCAGTACTTC.